This T cell receptor (beta chain) stems from a study of blood T cell repertoires in COVID-19. Per the original methods: Reference gene primer amplification yielded estimated nucleated cell counts. Method: immunoSEQ multiplex PCR; TCRdb's copy keeps in-frame clones and lacks some. The V and J calls and clone size were taken over from that table, and D and trimming were inferred from the DNA. This table holds approximately 200,000 clones, approximately 90% found once. This CDR3 is built from 14 residues. The V gene lost 5 bases and the J gene lost 6 bases, with 18 bases spanning the gap. Per germline, CDR1 SGHKS and CDR2 YYEKEE (reference sequence).

The sequencing input was peripheral blood. The TCR originated in a man under 40 with COVID-19, enrolled during active disease. The genes are TRBV5-5 and TRBJ2-7; D might be TRBD2 (5 bases). CDR3 in DNA: TGTGCCAGCAGTTACCTAACGGGAAACGGCGAGCAGTACTTC. It is translated as CASSYLTGNGEQYF. Filled out from reference TRBV5-5 and TRBJ2-7, the complete variable domain reads DAGVTQSPTHLIKTRGQQVTLRCSPISGHKSVSWYQQVLGQGPQFIFQYYEKEERGRGNFPDRFSARQFPNYSSELNVNALLLGDSALYLCASSYLTGNGEQYFGPGTRLTVT.